This TCR beta chain was profiled in a study of blood T cell repertoires in COVID-19. The V end lost 0 bases, the J end lost 1 base, and 13 bases lay between the germline ends. This CDR3 is built from 16 residues. Germline V lookup: CDR1 SGHRS, CDR2 YFSETQ. TCRdb's copy holds only in-frame clones and misses some; the assay was immunoSEQ multiplex PCR. The table has 30,000 to 40,000 clones, roughly nine tenths seen once. The sequence came from a man over 45 with active COVID-19. The V and J genes are TRBV5-1 and TRBJ1-1; the D is unclear. Sample: peripheral blood. The CDR3 sequence: CASSLELPGGNTEAFF. DNA of the CDR3: TGCGCCAGCAGCTTGGAATTACCAGGAGGGAACACTGAAGCTTTCTTT.